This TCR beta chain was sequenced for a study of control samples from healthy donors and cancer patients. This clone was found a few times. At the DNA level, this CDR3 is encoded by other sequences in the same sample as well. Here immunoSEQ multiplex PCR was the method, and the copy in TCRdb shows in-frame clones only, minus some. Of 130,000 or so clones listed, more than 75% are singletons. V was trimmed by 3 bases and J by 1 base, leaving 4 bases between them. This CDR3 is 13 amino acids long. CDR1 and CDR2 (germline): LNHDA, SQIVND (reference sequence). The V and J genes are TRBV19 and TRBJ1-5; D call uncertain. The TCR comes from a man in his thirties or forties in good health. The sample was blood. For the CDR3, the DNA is TGTGCCAGTAGTATGTCAAGCAATCAGCCCCAGCATTTT. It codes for CASSMSSNQPQHF.